The subject of this entry is one T cell receptor beta chain. The CDR3 sequence is 16 residues long. Germline assignment: CDR1 LNHNV and CDR2 YYDKDF (reference sequence). V lost 0 bases and J lost 4; bases outside the gene matches: 5. Up to 2 ug genomic DNA was used for TCRB CDR3 amplification. Sequencing used immunoSEQ multiplex PCR; TCRdb keeps in-frame clones, though not all of them. The table has more than 85,000 clones, 85% to 90% seen once. The time point was: after dendritic cell vaccination, including at tumor progression/relapse. This sample was included in a study of glioma-infiltrating T cells after dendritic cell vaccination.

The J gene is TRBJ2-5, the V gene TRBV15, with 10 bases fitting TRBD2. The sequence was obtained from a human donor with glioblastoma. The specimen comprised blood, sampled after dendritic cell vaccination. The CDR3 sequence is CATSRDRLAGVETQYF. Written as DNA, the CDR3 is TGTGCCACCAGCAGAGATCGTCTAGCGGGAGTAGAGACCCAGTACTTC.